This paragraph reports one TCR beta chain. This CDR3 spans 13 amino acids. The ends were cut back, 5 bases at V and 4 bases at J, with 11 bases in the middle. Germline V gene data show CDR1 as SGHVS and CDR2 as FQNEAQ. Via MiXCR, TCRdb re-called the RT-PCR reads, giving one row per CDR3 protein. This table has roughly 200,000 distinct CDR3 sequences, roughly 38% appearing once. The source of the sample is a study of patients and donors after allogeneic stem cell transplantation. The sequence was collected from a human donor who was either an allogeneic HSCT recipient or a stem cell or donor lymphocyte infusion donor (not recorded which). It is not recorded whose cells these are; they may come from a transplant donor. The chain is built from TRBV7-8 and TRBJ1-2; D call uncertain. Sample: blood, either unsorted or a sorted T cell fraction (not recorded which). This CDR3 is CASSVEEGYGYTF. The CDR3 DNA reads as TGTGCCAGCAGCGTTGAAGAGGGCTATGGCTACACCTTC.